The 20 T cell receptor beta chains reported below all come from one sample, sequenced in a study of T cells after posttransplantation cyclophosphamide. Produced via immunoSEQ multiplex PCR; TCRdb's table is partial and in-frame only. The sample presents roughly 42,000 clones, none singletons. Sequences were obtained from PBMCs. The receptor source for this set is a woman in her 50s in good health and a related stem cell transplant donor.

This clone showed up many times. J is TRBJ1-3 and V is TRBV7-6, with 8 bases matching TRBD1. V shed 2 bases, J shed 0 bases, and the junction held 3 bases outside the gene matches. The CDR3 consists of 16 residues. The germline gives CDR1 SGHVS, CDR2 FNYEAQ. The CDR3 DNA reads TGTGCCAGCAGCTTAATGGGACAGGACTCTGGAAACACCATATATTTT. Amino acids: CASSLMGQDSGNTIYF. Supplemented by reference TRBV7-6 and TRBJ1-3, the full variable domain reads GAGVSQSPRYKVTKRGQDVALRCDPISGHVSLYWYRQALGQGPEFLTYFNYEAQQDKSGLPNDRFSAERPEGSISTLTIQRTEQRDSAMYRCASSLMGQDSGNTIYFGEGSWLTVV.

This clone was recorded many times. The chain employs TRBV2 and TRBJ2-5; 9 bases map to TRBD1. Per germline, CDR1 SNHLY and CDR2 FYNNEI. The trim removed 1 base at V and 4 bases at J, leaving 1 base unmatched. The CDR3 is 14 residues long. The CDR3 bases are TGTGCCAGCAGTGAAGGGACAGGGGTAGAGACCCAGTACTTC. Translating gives CASSEGTGVETQYF. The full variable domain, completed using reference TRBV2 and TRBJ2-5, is EPEVTQTPSHQVTQMGQEVILRCVPISNHLYFYWYRQILGQKVEFLVSFYNNEISEKSEIFDDQFSVERPDGSNFTLKIRSTKLEDSAMYFCASSEGTGVETQYFGPGTRLLVL.

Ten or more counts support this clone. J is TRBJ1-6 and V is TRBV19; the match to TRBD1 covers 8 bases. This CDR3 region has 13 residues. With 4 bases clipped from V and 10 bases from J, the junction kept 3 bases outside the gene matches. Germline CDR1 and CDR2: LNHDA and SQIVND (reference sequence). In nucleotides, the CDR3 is TGTGCCAGTAGTACAGGGGGCCGCTCACCCCTCCACTTT. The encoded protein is CASSTGGRSPLHF.

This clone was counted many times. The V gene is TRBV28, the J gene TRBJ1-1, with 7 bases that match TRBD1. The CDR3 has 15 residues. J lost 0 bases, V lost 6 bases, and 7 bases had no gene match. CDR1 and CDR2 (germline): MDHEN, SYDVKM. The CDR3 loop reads CASSTRTGVNTEAFF. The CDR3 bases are TGTGCCAGCAGCACTAGGACAGGTGTGAACACTGAAGCTTTCTTT. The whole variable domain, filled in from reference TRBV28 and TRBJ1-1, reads DVKVTQSSRYLVKRTGEKVFLECVQDMDHENMFWYRQDPGLGLRLIYFSYDVKMKEKGDIPEGYSVSREKKERFSLILESASTNQTSMYLCASSTRTGVNTEAFFGQGTRLTVV.

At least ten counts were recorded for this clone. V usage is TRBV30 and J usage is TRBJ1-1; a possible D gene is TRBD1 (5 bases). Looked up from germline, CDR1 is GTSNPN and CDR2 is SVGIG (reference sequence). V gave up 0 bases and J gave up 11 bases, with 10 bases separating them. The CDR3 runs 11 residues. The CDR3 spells CAWSVGGGAFF. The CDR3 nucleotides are TGTGCCTGGAGTGTGGGCGGGGGGGCTTTCTTT.

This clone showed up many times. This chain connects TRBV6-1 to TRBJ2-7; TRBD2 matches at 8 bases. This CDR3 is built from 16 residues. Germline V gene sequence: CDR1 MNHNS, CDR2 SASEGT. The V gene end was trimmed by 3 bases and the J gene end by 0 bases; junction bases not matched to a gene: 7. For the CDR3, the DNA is TGTGCCAGCAGTGATCCAGCGGGGGCCTACTCCTACGAGCAGTACTTC. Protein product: CASSDPAGAYSYEQYF.

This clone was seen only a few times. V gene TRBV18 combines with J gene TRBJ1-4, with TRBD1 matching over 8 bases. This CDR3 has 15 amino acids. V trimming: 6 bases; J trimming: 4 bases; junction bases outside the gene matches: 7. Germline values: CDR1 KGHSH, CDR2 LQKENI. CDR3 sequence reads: CASSRDRGHNEKLFF. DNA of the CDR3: TGTGCCAGCTCCCGAGACAGGGGCCATAATGAAAAACTGTTTTTT.

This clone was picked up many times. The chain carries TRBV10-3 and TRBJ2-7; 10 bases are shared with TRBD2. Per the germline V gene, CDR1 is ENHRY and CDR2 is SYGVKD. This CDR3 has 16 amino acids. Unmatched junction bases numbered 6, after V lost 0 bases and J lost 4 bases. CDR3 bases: TGTGCCATCAGTGAGTCTAGCGGGGGGTCAGGATACGAGCAGTACTTC. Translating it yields CAISESSGGSGYEQYF.

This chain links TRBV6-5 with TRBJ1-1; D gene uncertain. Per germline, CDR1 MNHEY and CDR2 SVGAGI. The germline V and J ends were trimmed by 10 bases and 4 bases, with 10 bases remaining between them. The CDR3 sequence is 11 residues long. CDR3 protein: CAIQRPTEAFF. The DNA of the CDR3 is TGTGCCATCCAGCGGCCCACTGAAGCTTTCTTT.

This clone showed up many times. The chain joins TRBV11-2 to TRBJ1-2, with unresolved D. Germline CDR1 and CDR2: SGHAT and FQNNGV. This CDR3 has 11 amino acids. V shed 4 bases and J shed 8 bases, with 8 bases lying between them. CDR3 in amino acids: CASSSRGGYTF. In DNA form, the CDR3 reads TGTGCCAGCAGCTCCCGAGGGGGCTACACCTTC.

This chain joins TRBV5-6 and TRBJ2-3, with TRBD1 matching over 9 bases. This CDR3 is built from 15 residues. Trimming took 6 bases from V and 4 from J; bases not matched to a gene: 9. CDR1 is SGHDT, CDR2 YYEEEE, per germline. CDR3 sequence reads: CASTSQGAGPDTQYF. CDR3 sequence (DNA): TGTGCCAGCACCTCACAGGGGGCAGGGCCAGATACGCAGTATTTT.

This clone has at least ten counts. This chain's CDR3 is CASSLAILNTEAFF. The DNA of the CDR3 is TGTGCCAGCAGCTTAGCGATCCTAAACACTGAAGCTTTCTTT. The rearrangement uses TRBV7-9 and TRBJ1-1; no definite D call. Germline loops: CDR1 SEHNR, CDR2 FQNEAQ (reference sequence). The V and J ends lost 0 bases and 2 bases respectively, with 7 bases between them. This CDR3 is 14 amino acids long.

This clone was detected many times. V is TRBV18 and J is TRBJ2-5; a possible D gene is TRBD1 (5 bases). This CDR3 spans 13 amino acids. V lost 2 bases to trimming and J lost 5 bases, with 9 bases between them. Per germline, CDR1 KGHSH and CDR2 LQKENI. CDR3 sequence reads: CASSPGALETQYF. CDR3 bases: TGTGCCAGCTCACCAGGGGCGTTGGAGACCCAGTACTTC.

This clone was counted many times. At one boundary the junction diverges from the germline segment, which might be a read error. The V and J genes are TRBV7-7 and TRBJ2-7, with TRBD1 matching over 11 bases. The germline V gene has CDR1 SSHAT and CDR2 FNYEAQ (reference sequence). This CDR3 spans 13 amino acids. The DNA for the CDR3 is TGTGCTAGCAGCTTTGGGACAGGGGGCGAGCAGTACTTC. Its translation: CASSFGTGGEQYF.

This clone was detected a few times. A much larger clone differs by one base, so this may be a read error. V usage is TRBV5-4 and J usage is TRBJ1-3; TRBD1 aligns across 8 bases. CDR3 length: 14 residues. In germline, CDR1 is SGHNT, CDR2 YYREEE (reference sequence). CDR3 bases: TGTGCCAGCAGCGCCACAGGGGGTGGAAGCACCATATATTTT. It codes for CASSATGGGSTIYF.

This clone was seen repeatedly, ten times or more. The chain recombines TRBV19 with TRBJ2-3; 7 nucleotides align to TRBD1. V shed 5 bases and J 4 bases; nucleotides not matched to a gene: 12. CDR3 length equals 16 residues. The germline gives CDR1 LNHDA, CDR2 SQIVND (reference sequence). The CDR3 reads CASSPQTGFDPDTQYF. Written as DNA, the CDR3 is TGTGCCAGTAGTCCTCAGACAGGGTTCGACCCAGATACGCAGTATTTT. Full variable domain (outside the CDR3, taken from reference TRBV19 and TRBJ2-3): DGGITQSPKYLFRKEGQNVTLSCEQNLNHDAMYWYRQDPGQGLRLIYYSQIVNDFQKGDIAEGYSVSREKKESFPLTVTSAQKNPTAFYLCASSPQTGFDPDTQYFGPGTRLTVL.

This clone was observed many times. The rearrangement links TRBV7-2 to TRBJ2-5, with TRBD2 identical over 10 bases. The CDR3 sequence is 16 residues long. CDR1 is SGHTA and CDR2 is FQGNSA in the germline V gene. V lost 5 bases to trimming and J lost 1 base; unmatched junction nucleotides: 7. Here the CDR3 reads CASSVRGLAIQETQYF. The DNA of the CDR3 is TGTGCCAGCAGCGTCCGGGGACTAGCGATCCAAGAGACCCAGTACTTC.

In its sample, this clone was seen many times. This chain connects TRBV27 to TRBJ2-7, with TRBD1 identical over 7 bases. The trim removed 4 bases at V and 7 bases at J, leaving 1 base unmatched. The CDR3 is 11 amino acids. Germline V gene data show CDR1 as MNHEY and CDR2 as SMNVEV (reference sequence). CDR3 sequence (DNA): TGTGCCAGCAGTTCGGGACAGGAGCAGTACTTC. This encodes CASSSGQEQYF.

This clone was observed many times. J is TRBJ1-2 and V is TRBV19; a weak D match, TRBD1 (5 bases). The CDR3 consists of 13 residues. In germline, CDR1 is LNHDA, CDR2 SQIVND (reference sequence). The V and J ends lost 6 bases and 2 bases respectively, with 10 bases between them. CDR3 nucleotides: TGTGCCAGTAGCAGGGTCGGCAACTATGGCTACACCTTC. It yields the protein CASSRVGNYGYTF.

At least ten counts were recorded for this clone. CDR3 bases: TGTGCCAGCAGCTCCCCGGGGGGTCCACCAGCCAAAAACATTCAGTACTTC. Its translation is CASSSPGGPPAKNIQYF. V gene TRBV11-2 combines with J gene TRBJ2-4; 7 positions agree with TRBD2. The CDR3 consists of 17 residues. Per germline, CDR1 SGHAT and CDR2 FQNNGV. J was trimmed by 0 bases and V by 4 bases; bases with no gene match: 9.